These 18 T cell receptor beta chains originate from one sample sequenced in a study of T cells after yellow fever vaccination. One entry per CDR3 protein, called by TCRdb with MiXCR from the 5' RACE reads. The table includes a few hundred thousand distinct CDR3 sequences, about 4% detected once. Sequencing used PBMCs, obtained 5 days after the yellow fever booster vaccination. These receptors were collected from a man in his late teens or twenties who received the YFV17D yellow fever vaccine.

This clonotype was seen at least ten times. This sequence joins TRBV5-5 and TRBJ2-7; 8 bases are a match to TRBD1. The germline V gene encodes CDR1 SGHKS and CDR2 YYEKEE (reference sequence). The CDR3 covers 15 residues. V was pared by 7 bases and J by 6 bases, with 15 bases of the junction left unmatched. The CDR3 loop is CASADARTGFGEQYF. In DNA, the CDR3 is TGTGCCAGCGCGGATGCAAGGACAGGGTTCGGCGAGCAGTACTTC.

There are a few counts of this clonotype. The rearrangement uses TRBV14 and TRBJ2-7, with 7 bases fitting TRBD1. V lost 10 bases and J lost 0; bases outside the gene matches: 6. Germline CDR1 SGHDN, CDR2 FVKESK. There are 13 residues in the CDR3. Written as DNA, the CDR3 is TGTGCCAACGGACAGGCGAGCTCCTACGAGCAGTACTTC. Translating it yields CANGQASSYEQYF. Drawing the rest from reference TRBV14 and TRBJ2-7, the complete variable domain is EAGVTQFPSHSVIEKGQTVTLRCDPISGHDNLYWYRRVMGKEIKFLLHFVKESKQDESGMPNNRFLAERTGGTYSTLKVQPAELEDSGVYFCANGQASSYEQYFGPGTRLTVT.

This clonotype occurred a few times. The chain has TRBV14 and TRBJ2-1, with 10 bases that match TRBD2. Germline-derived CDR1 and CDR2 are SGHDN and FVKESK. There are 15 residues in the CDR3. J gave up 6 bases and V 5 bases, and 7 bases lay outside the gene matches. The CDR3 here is CASSSTSGATNEQFF. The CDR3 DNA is TGTGCCAGCAGCTCTACTAGCGGGGCTACCAATGAGCAGTTCTTC.

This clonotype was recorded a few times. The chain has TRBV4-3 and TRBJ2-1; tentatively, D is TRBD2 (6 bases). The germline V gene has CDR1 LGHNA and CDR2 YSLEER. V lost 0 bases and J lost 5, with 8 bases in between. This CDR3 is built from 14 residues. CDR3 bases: TGCGCCAGCAGCCAAGAAGGGAGGCACAATGAGCAGTTCTTC. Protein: CASSQEGRHNEQFF.

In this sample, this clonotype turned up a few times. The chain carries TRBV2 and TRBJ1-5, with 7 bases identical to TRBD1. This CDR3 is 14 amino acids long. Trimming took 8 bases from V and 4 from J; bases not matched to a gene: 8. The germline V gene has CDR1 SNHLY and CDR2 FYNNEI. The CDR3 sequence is CASLDRVGNQPQHF. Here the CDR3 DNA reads TGTGCCAGCCTTGACAGGGTTGGGAATCAGCCCCAGCATTTT.

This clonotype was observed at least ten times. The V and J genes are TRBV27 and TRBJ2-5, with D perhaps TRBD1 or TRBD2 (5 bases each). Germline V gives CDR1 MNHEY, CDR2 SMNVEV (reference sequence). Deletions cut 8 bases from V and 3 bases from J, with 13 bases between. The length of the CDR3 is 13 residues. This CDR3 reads CASAPRGEETQYF. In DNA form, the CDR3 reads TGTGCCAGCGCCCCCCGAGGGGAAGAGACCCAGTACTTC.

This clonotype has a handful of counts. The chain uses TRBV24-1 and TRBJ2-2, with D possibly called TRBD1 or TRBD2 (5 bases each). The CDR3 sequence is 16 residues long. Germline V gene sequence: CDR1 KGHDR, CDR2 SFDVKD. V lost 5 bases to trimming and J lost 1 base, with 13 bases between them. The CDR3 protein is CATSAAGTGNTGELFF. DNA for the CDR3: TGTGCCACCAGTGCCGCCGGGACGGGGAACACCGGGGAGCTGTTTTTT.

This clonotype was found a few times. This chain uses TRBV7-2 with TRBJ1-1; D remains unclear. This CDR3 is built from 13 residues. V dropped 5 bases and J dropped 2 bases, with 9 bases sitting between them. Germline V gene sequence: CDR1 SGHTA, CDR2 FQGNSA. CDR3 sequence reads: CASSPYLNTEAFF. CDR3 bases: TGTGCCAGCAGCCCCTATCTCAACACTGAAGCTTTCTTT.

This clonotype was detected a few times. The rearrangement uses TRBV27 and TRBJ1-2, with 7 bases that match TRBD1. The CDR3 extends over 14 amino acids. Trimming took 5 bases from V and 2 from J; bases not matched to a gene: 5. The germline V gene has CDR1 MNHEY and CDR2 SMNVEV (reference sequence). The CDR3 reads CASSRQGGNYGYTF. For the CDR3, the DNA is TGTGCCAGCAGTCGGCAGGGGGGGAACTATGGCTACACCTTC.

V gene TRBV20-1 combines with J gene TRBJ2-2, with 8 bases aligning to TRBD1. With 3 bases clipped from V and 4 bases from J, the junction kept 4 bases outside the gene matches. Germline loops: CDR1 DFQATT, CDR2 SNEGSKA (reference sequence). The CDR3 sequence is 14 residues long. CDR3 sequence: CSARTGVGTGELFF. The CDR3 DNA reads TGCAGTGCTAGGACAGGGGTGGGCACCGGGGAGCTGTTTTTT.

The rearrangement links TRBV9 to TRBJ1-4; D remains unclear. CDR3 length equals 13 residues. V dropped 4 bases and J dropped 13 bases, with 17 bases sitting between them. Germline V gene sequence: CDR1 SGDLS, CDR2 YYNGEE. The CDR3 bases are TGTGCCAGCAGCCTTTGGACCGCGGGTGGACTGTTTTTT. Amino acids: CASSLWTAGGLFF.

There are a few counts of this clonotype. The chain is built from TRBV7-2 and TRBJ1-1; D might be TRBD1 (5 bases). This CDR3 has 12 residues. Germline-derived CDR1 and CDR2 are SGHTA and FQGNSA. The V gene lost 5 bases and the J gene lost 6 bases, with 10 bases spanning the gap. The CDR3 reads CASSDRQPEAFF. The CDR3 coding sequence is TGTGCCAGCAGCGACCGACAGCCTGAAGCTTTCTTT.

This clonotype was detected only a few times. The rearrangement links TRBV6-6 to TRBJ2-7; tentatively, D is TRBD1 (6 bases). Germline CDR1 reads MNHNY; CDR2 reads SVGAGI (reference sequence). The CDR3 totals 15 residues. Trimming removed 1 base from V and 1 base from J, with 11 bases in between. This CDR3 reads CASSYLAGVSYEQYV. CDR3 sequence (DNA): TGTGCCAGCAGTTACTTGGCAGGGGTTTCCTACGAGCAGTACGTC.

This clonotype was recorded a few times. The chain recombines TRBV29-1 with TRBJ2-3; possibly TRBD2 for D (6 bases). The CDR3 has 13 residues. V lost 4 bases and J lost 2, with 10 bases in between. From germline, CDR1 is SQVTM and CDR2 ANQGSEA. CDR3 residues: CSVARGTTDTQYF. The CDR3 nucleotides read TGCAGCGTTGCCCGGGGGACCACAGATACGCAGTATTTT.

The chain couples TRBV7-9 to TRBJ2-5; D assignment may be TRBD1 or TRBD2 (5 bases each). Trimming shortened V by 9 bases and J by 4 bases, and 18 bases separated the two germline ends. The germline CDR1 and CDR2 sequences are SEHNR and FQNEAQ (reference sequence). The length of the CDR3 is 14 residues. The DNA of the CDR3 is TGTGCCAGTTCCGGGCAGGGAGTAGGAGAGACCCAGTACTTC. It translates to CASSGQGVGETQYF.

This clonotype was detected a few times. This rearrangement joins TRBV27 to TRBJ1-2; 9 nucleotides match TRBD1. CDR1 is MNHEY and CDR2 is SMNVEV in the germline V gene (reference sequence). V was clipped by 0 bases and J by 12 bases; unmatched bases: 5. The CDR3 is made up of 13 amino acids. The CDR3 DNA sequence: TGTGCCAGCAGTTTATCGGGACAGGGAGTTAACACCTTC. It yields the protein CASSLSGQGVNTF.

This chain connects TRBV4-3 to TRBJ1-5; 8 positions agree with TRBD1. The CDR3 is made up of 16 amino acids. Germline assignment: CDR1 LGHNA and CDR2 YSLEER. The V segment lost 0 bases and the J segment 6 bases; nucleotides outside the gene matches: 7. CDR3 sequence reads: CASSQDLSGGGQPQHF. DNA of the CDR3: TGCGCCAGCAGCCAAGATCTGTCAGGGGGCGGTCAGCCCCAGCATTTT.

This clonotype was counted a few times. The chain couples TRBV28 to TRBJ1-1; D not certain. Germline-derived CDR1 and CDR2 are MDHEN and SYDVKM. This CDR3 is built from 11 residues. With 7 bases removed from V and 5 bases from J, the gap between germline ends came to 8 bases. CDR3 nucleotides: TGTGCCAGCAAGAGTACAACTGAAGCTTTCTTT. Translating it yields CASKSTTEAFF. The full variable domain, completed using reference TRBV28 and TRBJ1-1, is DVKVTQSSRYLVKRTGEKVFLECVQDMDHENMFWYRQDPGLGLRLIYFSYDVKMKEKGDIPEGYSVSREKKERFSLILESASTNQTSMYLCASKSTTEAFFGQGTRLTVV.